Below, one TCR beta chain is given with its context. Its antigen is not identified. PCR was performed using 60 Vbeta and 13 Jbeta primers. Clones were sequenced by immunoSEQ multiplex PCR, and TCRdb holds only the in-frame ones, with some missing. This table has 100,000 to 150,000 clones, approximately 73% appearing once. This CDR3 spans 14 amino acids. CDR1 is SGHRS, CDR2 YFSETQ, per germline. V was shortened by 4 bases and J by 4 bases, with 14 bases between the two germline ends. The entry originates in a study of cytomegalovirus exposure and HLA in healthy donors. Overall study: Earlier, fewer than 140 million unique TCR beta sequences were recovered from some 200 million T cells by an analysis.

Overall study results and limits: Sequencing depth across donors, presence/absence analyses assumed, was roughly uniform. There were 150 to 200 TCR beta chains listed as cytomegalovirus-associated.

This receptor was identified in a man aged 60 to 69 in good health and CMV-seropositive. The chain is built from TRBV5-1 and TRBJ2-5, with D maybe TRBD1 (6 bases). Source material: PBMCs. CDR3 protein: CASSNRQDGETQYF. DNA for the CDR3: TGCGCCAGCAGCAATCGACAGGACGGAGAGACCCAGTACTTC.